These 30 T cell receptor beta chains came from one sample sequenced in a study of blood T cells in healthy people across ages. Through a sample-barcoded 5' primer and a J-beta primer mix, a second PCR was run for roughly 6 to 11 cycles. TCRdb re-called the 5' RACE reads through MiXCR, storing one row per CDR3 protein. The table lists approximately 1.5 million distinct CDR3 sequences, approximately 32% of them singletons. The sequenced sample was blood. These TCRs come from a young woman in good health.

The rearrangement uses TRBV7-9 and TRBJ1-1, with a tentative D call TRBD1 (6 bases). V was pared by 1 base and J by 3 bases, with 24 bases between. Germline CDR1 reads SEHNR; CDR2 reads FQNEAQ (reference sequence). The CDR3 consists of 19 residues. The CDR3 reads CASSLGGYRDNLRDTEAFF. DNA for the CDR3: TGTGCCAGCAGCTTAGGGGGGTACCGGGACAACCTACGGGACACTGAAGCTTTCTTT.

In DNA form, the CDR3 reads TGTGCCAGCAGTGACATACAGGGTCGATACACCTTC. Translated, it gives CASSDIQGRYTF. The chain combines TRBV27 with TRBJ1-2; D is perhaps TRBD1 (6 bases). V shed 5 bases and J shed 11 bases, with 15 bases lying between them. Per germline, CDR1 MNHEY and CDR2 SMNVEV (reference sequence). The CDR3 has 12 residues.

Only a few counts were recorded for this clonotype. The gene calls are TRBV12-3 or TRBV12-4 and TRBJ1-2; the D is unclear. This CDR3 comprises 13 residues. V was pared by 10 bases and J by 8 bases, with 20 bases between. In DNA, the CDR3 is TGTGCCACCAAGTCCTCACAACCTGGGGGCTACACCTTC. Translation: CATKSSQPGGYTF.

The chain combines TRBV27 with TRBJ1-5; D not certain. Trimming pared 7 bases from V and 1 base from J, leaving 14 bases between. Germline CDR1 reads MNHEY; CDR2 reads SMNVEV (reference sequence). CDR3 length equals 15 residues. CDR3 amino acids: CASTGRLGSNQPQHF. For the CDR3, the DNA is TGTGCCAGCACGGGAAGGTTAGGCAGCAATCAGCCCCAGCATTTT.

This sequence joins TRBV24-1 and TRBJ1-2, with a tentative D call TRBD1 (6 bases). Germline assignment: CDR1 KGHDR and CDR2 SFDVKD. Between the trimmed V and J ends, which lost 7 bases and 3 bases, there was a span of 14 bases. The CDR3 spans 14 residues. The CDR3 region is CATRGGGPDYGYTF. The DNA for the CDR3 is TGTGCCACCAGGGGGGGCGGACCCGACTATGGCTACACCTTC.

Concerning this clonotype itself: The junction differs from germline at one of its ends, possibly a read error. V usage is TRBV6-1 and J usage is TRBJ2-7; 12 nucleotides match TRBD2. Germline V gene lookup returns CDR1 MNHNS and CDR2 SASEGT. The CDR3 is made up of 18 amino acids. DNA for the CDR3: TGTGCCAGCAGTCAAGCCTCCGGGACTAGCGGGCGCGCCTACGAGCAGTACTTC. As protein: CASSQASGTSGRAYEQYF.

This chain uses TRBV4-2 with TRBJ2-6, with D possibly TRBD2 on 6 matching bases. The CDR3 runs 17 residues. Germline assignment: CDR1 LGHNA and CDR2 YNFKEQ. V was shortened by 1 base and J by 2 bases, with 12 bases between the two germline ends. The CDR3 loop reads CASSQGEEATGANVLTF. The CDR3 nucleotides read TGTGCCAGCAGCCAAGGGGAGGAAGCGACTGGGGCCAACGTCCTGACTTTC.

The chain has TRBV20-1 and TRBJ1-4, with 7 bases fitting TRBD1. Germline lookup yields CDR1 DFQATT and CDR2 SNEGSKA (reference sequence). The CDR3 is 13 amino acids. The CDR3 sequence: CSARQGTNEKLFF. DNA of the CDR3: TGCAGCGCCCGACAGGGAACTAATGAAAAACTGTTTTTT.

The V call is TRBV7-2, the J call TRBJ2-1; 14 bases agree with TRBD2. This CDR3 is 18 amino acids long. J gave up 5 bases and V 2 bases, and 8 bases lay outside the gene matches. In germline, CDR1 is SGHTA, CDR2 FQGNSA. The CDR3 nucleotides are TGTGCCAGCAGCTTAAAGTCTTGGGGACTAGCGGGGGACAATGAGCAGTTCTTC. The encoded protein is CASSLKSWGLAGDNEQFF.

This clonotype has just a few counts. The genes are TRBV10-2 and TRBJ2-1; tentative D call: TRBD2 (6 bases). The V gene lost 9 bases and the J gene lost 9 bases, with 9 bases spanning the gap. Germline V gene data show CDR1 as WSHSY and CDR2 as SAAADI. The CDR3 spans 10 residues. CDR3 in DNA: TGCGCCAGTGGGGGGATTGAGCAGTTCTTC. Its protein is CASGGIEQFF.

This clonotype was counted between two and nine times. The J gene is TRBJ2-5, the V gene TRBV9; TRBD2 might be the D (7 bases). The CDR3 has 15 amino acids. V was shortened by 3 bases and J by 5 bases, with 17 bases between the two germline ends. CDR1 and CDR2 from the germline V gene are SGDLS and YYNGEE. CDR3 bases: TGTGCCAGCAGCGGAGGGGGTGGGAGGGCGGAGACCCAGTACTTC. This codes for CASSGGGGRAETQYF.

The chain links TRBV6-5 to TRBJ1-5; 9 bases are a match to TRBD1. The germline V gene encodes CDR1 MNHEY and CDR2 SVGAGI. Unmatched junction bases numbered 4, after V lost 5 bases and J lost 2 bases. The CDR3 has 15 amino acids. CDR3 sequence (DNA): TGTGCCAGCAGTCGACAGGGGGATCGCAATCAGCCCCAGCATTTT. It yields the protein CASSRQGDRNQPQHF.

The chain combines TRBV4-1 with TRBJ2-5; no clear D. Deletions cut 11 bases from V and 7 bases from J, with 14 bases between. This CDR3 comprises 11 residues. CDR1 and CDR2 from the germline V gene are MGHRA and YSYEKL. The CDR3 is CAVSQAGTQYF. CDR3 sequence (DNA): TGCGCCGTCAGCCAAGCAGGGACCCAGTACTTC.

The V gene is TRBV5-1, the J gene TRBJ1-2, with 12 bases matching TRBD1. This CDR3 spans 13 amino acids. CDR1 is SGHRS, CDR2 YFSETQ, per germline. Trimming removed 6 bases from V and 7 bases from J; junction bases left unmatched: 4. The CDR3 region has the DNA TGCGCCAGCACGGGGACAGGGGGCTCTGGCTACACCTTC. This sequence encodes CASTGTGGSGYTF.

This clonotype was observed at least ten times. V gene TRBV10-3 combines with J gene TRBJ2-7; TRBD1 agrees at 7 bases. V dropped 3 bases and J dropped 4; count of bases not matched to a gene: 6. Looked up from germline, CDR1 is ENHRY and CDR2 is SYGVKD. The CDR3 runs to 14 residues. CDR3 sequence: CAISDPDREYEQYF. The CDR3 coding sequence is TGTGCCATCAGTGATCCCGACAGGGAATACGAGCAGTACTTC.

This clonotype has just a few counts. The chain is built from TRBV7-9 and TRBJ1-4; TRBD1 is a possible D gene (5 bases). CDR1 and CDR2 from the germline V gene are SEHNR and FQNEAQ (reference sequence). V was clipped by 2 bases and J by 5 bases, with 9 bases between them. The CDR3 sequence is 14 residues long. CDR3 loop: CASSLTGENEKLFF. In DNA, the CDR3 is TGTGCCAGCAGCTTAACAGGAGAGAATGAAAAACTGTTTTTT.

This clonotype was picked up a small number of times. The rearrangement uses TRBV20-1 and TRBJ1-1, with D tentatively TRBD1 (5 bases). Trimming removed 0 bases at V and 0 bases at J, with 11 bases between. CDR3 length: 15 residues. From germline, CDR1 is DFQATT and CDR2 SNEGSKA (reference sequence). This chain's CDR3 is CSARDRAGLNTEAFF. In DNA, the CDR3 is TGCAGTGCTAGAGATCGGGCAGGGCTGAACACTGAAGCTTTCTTT.

This clonotype was counted ten times or more. The chain joins TRBV6-5 to TRBJ2-3; weak D call: TRBD2 (6 bases). V dropped 6 bases and J dropped 4 bases, with 14 bases sitting between them. This CDR3 comprises 14 residues. CDR1 is MNHEY, CDR2 SVGAGI, per germline. CDR3 nucleotide sequence: TGTGCCAGCAGGGGCGGGACTGAGGCAGATACGCAGTATTTT. Protein: CASRGGTEADTQYF.

Points on this clonotype: Without the conserved terminal phenylalanine or tryptophan, this CDR3 likely stems from a read error. The chain links TRBV29-1 to TRBJ1-1; D is possibly TRBD1 (6 bases). Germline V CDR1 and CDR2: SQVTM, ANQGSEA. This CDR3 spans 14 amino acids. Trimming took off 4 bases at V and 1 base at J, with 13 bases between the two ends. In DNA, the CDR3 is TGCAGCGTTGTAGCGGGGGGGCCGAACACTGAAGCTTTCTAT. Translated: CSVVAGGPNTEAFY.

This sequence joins TRBV29-1 and TRBJ1-1, with 7 positions matching TRBD1. This CDR3 is 15 amino acids long. CDR1 SQVTM and CDR2 ANQGSEA come from the germline V gene. V was pared by 0 bases and J by 2 bases, with 6 bases of the junction left unmatched. In DNA, the CDR3 is TGCAGCGTTGAAGATGGTAGGGGGCTTAACACTGAAGCTTTCTTT. This codes for CSVEDGRGLNTEAFF.

This clonotype appeared a few times. V usage is TRBV5-1 and J usage is TRBJ1-5; possible D gene TRBD1, 5 bases. Per germline, CDR1 SGHRS and CDR2 YFSETQ. This CDR3 is built from 15 residues. The germline V and J ends were trimmed by 0 bases and 7 bases, with 14 bases remaining between them. This CDR3 reads CASSLDPGVQQPQHF. The DNA for the CDR3 is TGCGCCAGCAGCTTGGATCCGGGGGTCCAACAGCCCCAGCATTTT.

The chain employs TRBV20-1 and TRBJ1-4; 9 bases align to TRBD1. The germline CDR1 and CDR2 sequences are DFQATT and SNEGSKA (reference sequence). This CDR3 spans 14 amino acids. The V and J ends lost 1 base and 8 bases, in that order; junction bases with no gene match: 5. DNA of the CDR3: TGCAGTGCTAGAGGACAGGGGGATTTCGAAAAACTGTTTTTT. Translated: CSARGQGDFEKLFF.

The V and J genes are TRBV10-3 and TRBJ2-7; 8 bases map to TRBD1. V shed 2 bases, J shed 7 bases, and the junction held 4 bases outside the gene matches. CDR1 and CDR2 from the germline V gene are ENHRY and SYGVKD. The CDR3 covers 13 residues. CDR3 amino acids: CAISEDRGGEQYF. The CDR3 DNA sequence: TGTGCCATCAGTGAGGACAGGGGTGGGGAGCAGTACTTC.

V gene TRBV12-3 or TRBV12-4 combines with J gene TRBJ2-1; D is possibly TRBD1 (5 bases). The CDR3 runs to 15 residues. The V end lost 3 bases, the J end lost 3 bases, and 12 bases lay between the germline ends. Written as DNA, the CDR3 is TGTGCCAGCAGTTTTCAGGGTACGATCTACAATGAGCAGTTCTTC. Residues: CASSFQGTIYNEQFF.

This clonotype was detected only a few times. The rearrangement joins TRBV11-1 to TRBJ2-1; TRBD1 matches 8 bases. The CDR3 has 13 residues. Looked up from germline, CDR1 is SGHAT and CDR2 is FQDESV (reference sequence). V lost 7 bases to trimming and J lost 4 bases; unmatched junction nucleotides: 3. The CDR3 is CASKQGDYNEQFF. The CDR3 nucleotides are TGTGCCAGCAAACAGGGGGATTACAATGAGCAGTTCTTC.

This clonotype was counted between two and nine times. J is TRBJ2-1 and V is TRBV10-3; 8 positions match TRBD2. This CDR3 comprises 11 residues. Per germline, CDR1 ENHRY and CDR2 SYGVKD. V was pared by 5 bases and J by 12 bases, with 3 bases of the junction left unmatched. CDR3 protein: CAISREGGQFF. The CDR3 DNA is TGTGCCATCAGTCGGGAGGGGGGGCAGTTCTTC.

This clonotype was seen only a few times. The V and J genes are TRBV3-1 and TRBJ2-7; 9 nucleotides line up with TRBD2. The germline V gene encodes CDR1 LGHDT and CDR2 YNNKEL (reference sequence). The ends lost 5 bases at V and 6 bases at J; junction bases unmatched: 8. The CDR3 has 14 amino acids. The CDR3 nucleotides are TGTGCCAGCAGCTGGGCGGAGCGGGGGGCCGAGCAGTACTTC. This translates into CASSWAERGAEQYF.

This clonotype was seen a handful of times. The gene calls are TRBV9 and TRBJ2-1, with 8 bases that match TRBD2. The CDR3 is 17 amino acids. V was clipped by 0 bases and J by 6 bases; unmatched bases: 11. Germline CDR1 is SGDLS and CDR2 is YYNGEE. The CDR3, as DNA: TGTGCCAGCAGCGTAGTAGGCGAGGGGACTAGTGTCAATGAGCAGTTCTTC. It is translated as CASSVVGEGTSVNEQFF.

The chain recombines TRBV27 with TRBJ1-5, with a weak D call TRBD1 (6 bases). Germline assignment: CDR1 MNHEY and CDR2 SMNVEV (reference sequence). The germline V and J ends were trimmed by 6 bases and 3 bases, with 9 bases remaining between them. The CDR3 covers 13 residues. CDR3 region: CASRQGFNQPQHF. The CDR3 DNA sequence: TGTGCCAGCAGACAGGGCTTCAATCAGCCCCAGCATTTT.

This clonotype has only a few counts. The rearrangement joins TRBV20-1 to TRBJ2-5; 7 nucleotides agree with TRBD2. V shed 3 bases and J 4 bases; nucleotides not matched to a gene: 14. CDR1 is DFQATT, CDR2 SNEGSKA, per germline (reference sequence). CDR3 length equals 16 residues. This CDR3 is CSASEAGRGGGETQYF. CDR3 sequence (DNA): TGCAGTGCTAGTGAGGCAGGGAGGGGTGGAGGAGAGACCCAGTACTTC.